The T cell receptor (beta chain) described here comes from a study of CD8 T cells in Susac syndrome. As for the study in general: Of the sequenced Susac syndrome patients, more than five had active disease and roughly eight were in remission.

Random hexamers served to reverse transcribe roughly 0.5 to 1 ug RNA. TCRdb reprocessed the immunoSEQ multiplex PCR reads with MiXCR, giving one entry per CDR3 protein. The sample holds over 150,000 distinct CDR3 sequences; around 96% are singletons and the top ten take 0.1% to 0.15%. The CDR3 loop spans 15 amino acids. The V and J ends lost 5 bases and 0 bases respectively, with 13 bases between them. Germline CDR1 reads KGHDR; CDR2 reads SFDVKD. This clonotype was seen more than once but under ten times. CD8+ and CD4+ T cells from blood underwent TCR beta sequencing. The source material was CD4+ T cells from PBMCs. The TCR sequence derives from a human donor with Susac syndrome. This chain connects TRBV24-1 to TRBJ2-7; D is possibly TRBD1 or TRBD2 (5 bases each). The CDR3 DNA reads as TGTGCCACCAGTGCCGGGACCCCTGGCTCCTACGAGCAGTACTTC. It is translated as CATSAGTPGSYEQYF.